Listed here are 7 T cell receptor beta chains from one sample, sequenced in a study of blood T cell repertoires in COVID-19. Repertoires were generated with immunoSEQ multiplex PCR, while TCRdb's copy carries only in-frame clones and drops some. The sample consists of about 240,000 clones, 82% of them appearing once. Sequences were obtained from peripheral blood. The origin of the receptors is a woman aged 55-70 years with active or convalescent COVID-19.

This chain's CDR3 is CASSYGLSSSGNTIYF. The CDR3, as DNA: TGTGCCAGCAGTTACGGACTGTCGAGCTCTGGAAACACCATATATTTT. The chain combines TRBV6-5 with TRBJ1-3; D not certain. Between the trimmed V and J ends, which lost 2 bases and 0 bases, there was a span of 11 bases. The CDR3 is made up of 16 amino acids. Germline V gene data show CDR1 as MNHEY and CDR2 as SVGAGI.

The count of this clone is one. The chain recombines TRBV5-6 with TRBJ2-1, with 9 nucleotides matching TRBD2. Germline V lookup: CDR1 SGHDT, CDR2 YYEEEE. The V and J ends lost 7 bases and 5 bases, in that order; junction bases with no gene match: 13. The CDR3 extends over 16 amino acids. The CDR3 is CASHLAGRIANNEQFF. The CDR3 region has the DNA TGTGCCAGCCATCTAGCGGGGCGGATTGCTAACAATGAGCAGTTCTTC.

V and J are TRBV7-2 and TRBJ2-7, with TRBD2 identical over 9 bases. CDR3 length: 14 amino acids. V trimming: 4 bases; J trimming: 3 bases; junction bases outside the gene matches: 4. Germline V lookup: CDR1 SGHTA, CDR2 FQGNSA. The CDR3 loop is CASSSGLANYEQYF. In nucleotides, the CDR3 is TGTGCCAGCAGCTCGGGACTAGCAAACTACGAGCAGTACTTC. The full variable domain, rest sourced from reference TRBV7-2 and TRBJ2-7, is GAGVSQSPSNKVTEKGKDVELRCDPISGHTALYWYRQSLGQGLEFLIYFQGNSAPDKSGLPSDRFSAERTGGSVSTLTIQRTQQEDSAVYLCASSSGLANYEQYFGPGTRLTVT.

This rearrangement joins TRBV21-1 to TRBJ1-1. TRBV21-1 is designated a pseudogene. The CDR3 sequence is 15 residues long. The CDR3 DNA reads TGTGCCAGCAGCAGTCGGCCGACTTTGGACACTGAAGCTTTCTTT. Translated: CASSSRPTLDTEAFF.

The rearrangement uses TRBV4-1 and TRBJ1-1, with D perhaps TRBD1 (6 bases). CDR3 length: 12 amino acids. Germline loops: CDR1 MGHRA, CDR2 YSYEKL. V lost 4 bases and J 7 bases, leaving 10 bases between the germline ends. CDR3 loop: CASSRGQHEAFF. Written as DNA, the CDR3 is TGCGCCAGCAGCCGTGGACAGCATGAAGCTTTCTTT.

The chain's CDR3 is CASSGMAGGINNEQFF. CDR3 DNA sequence: TGTGCCAGCAGTGGGATGGCAGGGGGCATCAACAATGAGCAGTTCTTC. The rearrangement uses TRBV25-1 and TRBJ2-1, with 8 bases lining up with TRBD1. Trimming took 4 bases from V and 5 from J; bases not matched to a gene: 10. The V gene's germline CDR1 is MGHDK and CDR2 SYGVNS. The CDR3 loop spans 16 amino acids.

The CDR3 coding sequence is TGTGCCAGCAAGACAGGACTTGGCAATCAGCCCCAGCATTTT. Translated: CASKTGLGNQPQHF. V usage is TRBV6-5 and J usage is TRBJ1-5; tentative D call: TRBD1 (6 bases). V was clipped by 7 bases and J by 2 bases, with 12 bases between them. Per the germline V gene, CDR1 is MNHEY and CDR2 is SVGAGI. The CDR3 sequence is 14 residues long.